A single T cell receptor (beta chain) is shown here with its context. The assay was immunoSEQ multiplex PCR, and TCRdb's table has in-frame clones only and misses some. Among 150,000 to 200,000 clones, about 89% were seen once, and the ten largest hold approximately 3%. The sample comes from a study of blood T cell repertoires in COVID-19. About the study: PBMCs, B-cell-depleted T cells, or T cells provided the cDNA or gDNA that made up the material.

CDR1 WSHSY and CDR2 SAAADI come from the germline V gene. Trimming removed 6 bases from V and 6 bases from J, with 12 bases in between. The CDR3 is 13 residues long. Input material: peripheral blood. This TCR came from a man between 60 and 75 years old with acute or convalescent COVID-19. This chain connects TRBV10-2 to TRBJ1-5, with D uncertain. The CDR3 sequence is CASSSGMGQPQHF. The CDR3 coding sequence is TGCGCCAGCAGCTCCGGGATGGGTCAGCCCCAGCATTTT.